This T cell receptor beta chain appears in the sequencing data of a study of shared T cell receptors in the human thymus. Here immunoSEQ multiplex PCR was the method, and the copy in TCRdb shows in-frame clones only, minus some. The sample lists about 380,000 clones, more than 85% occurring once. In its sample, this clone was seen once. The junction departs from germline at one end; a sequencing error may be responsible. The CDR3 runs to 17 residues. Germline-derived CDR1 and CDR2 are MDHEN and SYDVKM. The chain employs TRBV28 and TRBJ2-7; possibly TRBD2 for D (6 bases). This clonotype was obtained from a human donor. Material: thymocytes. This CDR3 reads CASNLAVQEPHYYEQYF. DNA of the CDR3: TGTGCCAGCAATTTAGCGGTCCAGGAGCCCCACTACTACGAGCAGTACTTC.